Listed below are T cell receptor beta chains from one sample, sequenced in a study of a mutant IDH1 vaccine in newly diagnosed glioma. No antigen has been identified for these receptors. Assay used: immunoSEQ multiplex PCR; TCRdb lists only in-frame clones, some missing. The sample carries tens of thousands of clones, about 74% recorded once. The sequencing used PBMCs, collected from a glioma patient whose treatment included an IDH1 peptide vaccine. The receptors come from a man aged 50 or older with glioma. The CDR3 runs from the conserved cysteine through the conserved F or W. A D gene is named only where the DNA matches it firmly. Only part of the rows carry a size: once, few, many, or a class if the clone is expanded.

v_call: TRBV6-1; clone_size: NA; j_call: TRBJ2-2; d_call: NA; cdr3_length: 14; cdr3_nt: TGTGCCAGCAGTGGTACGCCGAACACCGGGGAGCTGTTTTTT; cdr3_aa: CASSGTPNTGELFF
v_call: TRBV5-1; clone_size: NA; j_call: TRBJ2-7; d_call: TRBD1; cdr3_length: 15; cdr3_nt: TGCGCCAGCAGCTTGGACACAGGGGTCCCCTACGAGCAGTACTTC; cdr3_aa: CASSLDTGVPYEQYF
v_call: TRBV9; clone_size: NA; j_call: TRBJ2-1; d_call: NA; cdr3_length: 14; cdr3_nt: TGTGCCAGCAGCTATTCGGGGCGGGACAATGAGCAGTTCTTC; cdr3_aa: CASSYSGRDNEQFF
v_call: TRBV19; clone_size: NA; j_call: TRBJ1-5; d_call: NA; cdr3_length: 15; cdr3_nt: TGTGCCAGTAGTCCGGTGGGGGGAGGAGGGCAGCCCCAGCATTTT; cdr3_aa: CASSPVGGGGQPQHF
v_call: TRBV6-1; clone_size: NA; j_call: TRBJ1-2; d_call: NA; cdr3_length: 13; cdr3_nt: TGTGCCAGCAGTGAGCCGGAGAGAAGTGGCTACACCTTC; cdr3_aa: CASSEPERSGYTF
v_call: TRBV2; clone_size: NA; j_call: TRBJ2-7; d_call: NA; cdr3_length: 14; cdr3_nt: TGTGCCAGCAGTGAAGCGGACACTACCTACGAGCAGTACTTC; cdr3_aa: CASSEADTTYEQYF
v_call: TRBV6-5; clone_size: NA; j_call: TRBJ1-2; d_call: NA; cdr3_length: 14; cdr3_nt: TGTGCCAGCAGGGCAGGAGGAAGCAACTATGGCTACACCTTC; cdr3_aa: CASRAGGSNYGYTF
v_call: TRBV19; clone_size: NA; j_call: TRBJ1-1; d_call: NA; cdr3_length: 18; cdr3_nt: TGTGCCAGTAGTCCTTTCGGGGCAGGGGATGGGTCGGACACTGAAGCTTTCTTT; cdr3_aa: CASSPFGAGDGSDTEAFF
v_call: TRBV7-6; clone_size: NA; j_call: TRBJ1-5; d_call: NA; cdr3_length: 15; cdr3_nt: TGTGCCAGCAGCCTCGGGGCGGTTAGCAATCAGCCCCAGCATTTT; cdr3_aa: CASSLGAVSNQPQHF
v_call: TRBV30; clone_size: NA; j_call: TRBJ2-7; d_call: NA; cdr3_length: 13; cdr3_nt: TGTGCCTGGAGTGTTAGGACCCCGGCCGAGCAGTACTTC; cdr3_aa: CAWSVRTPAEQYF
v_call: TRBV5-1; clone_size: NA; j_call: TRBJ1-6; d_call: TRBD1; cdr3_length: 14; cdr3_nt: TGCGCCAGCAGCCTAACAGGGGAAAATTCACCCCTTCACTTT; cdr3_aa: CASSLTGENSPLHF
v_call: TRBV5-5; clone_size: NA; j_call: TRBJ1-2; d_call: TRBD1; cdr3_length: 14; cdr3_nt: TGTGCCAGCAGCTCAAGGACAGGAGAATATGGCTACACCTTC; cdr3_aa: CASSSRTGEYGYTF
v_call: TRBV6-6; clone_size: NA; j_call: TRBJ2-1; d_call: TRBD1; cdr3_length: 16; cdr3_nt: TGTGCCAGCAGTTACGGCCCAGGGGGCAGGACTGATGAGCAGTTCTTC; cdr3_aa: CASSYGPGGRTDEQFF
v_call: TRBV5-6; clone_size: NA; j_call: TRBJ1-1; d_call: NA; cdr3_length: 12; cdr3_nt: TGTGCCAGCAGCTTGGGGGGGGCCACAGCTTTCTTT; cdr3_aa: CASSLGGATAFF
v_call: TRBV4-2; clone_size: NA; j_call: TRBJ1-2; d_call: TRBD1; cdr3_length: 18; cdr3_nt: TGTGCCAGCAGCCCTTCCCTGGGACAGGGGGTCCAGTATGATGGCTACACCTTC; cdr3_aa: CASSPSLGQGVQYDGYTF
v_call: TRBV19; clone_size: NA; j_call: TRBJ2-6; d_call: NA; cdr3_length: 15; cdr3_nt: TGTGCCAGTAGTAAAAGGGTCTTGGGGGCCAACGTCCTGACTTTC; cdr3_aa: CASSKRVLGANVLTF
v_call: TRBV5-1; clone_size: NA; j_call: TRBJ1-1; d_call: TRBD1; cdr3_length: 14; cdr3_nt: TGCGCCAGCAGCTTACAGGGGACGAACACTGAAGCTTTCTTT; cdr3_aa: CASSLQGTNTEAFF
v_call: TRBV6-5; clone_size: NA; j_call: TRBJ1-2; d_call: NA; cdr3_length: 13; cdr3_nt: TGTGCCAGCAGTCCCGGTGGGGGCTATGGCTACACCTTC; cdr3_aa: CASSPGGGYGYTF
v_call: TRBV5-8; clone_size: once; j_call: TRBJ2-7; d_call: NA; cdr3_length: 12; cdr3_nt: TGTGCCAGCAGCCGGCACCCCTACGAGCAGTACTTC; cdr3_aa: CASSRHPYEQYF
v_call: TRBV2; clone_size: NA; j_call: TRBJ1-2; d_call: NA; cdr3_length: 14; cdr3_nt: TGTGCCAGCAGTGTCGAGGGAGGGGGGCAAGGCTACACCTTC; cdr3_aa: CASSVEGGGQGYTF
v_call: TRBV7-2; clone_size: few; j_call: TRBJ1-5; d_call: NA; cdr3_length: 13; cdr3_nt: TGTGCCAGCAGCTTAGGGCTCAATCAGCCCCAGCATTTT; cdr3_aa: CASSLGLNQPQHF
v_call: TRBV6-1; clone_size: few; j_call: TRBJ1-5; d_call: TRBD1; cdr3_length: 15; cdr3_nt: TGTGCCAGCAGTGAAGGGGCAGGGGGCCTTCAGCCCCAGCATTTT; cdr3_aa: CASSEGAGGLQPQHF
v_call: TRBV6-6; clone_size: NA; j_call: TRBJ2-1; d_call: NA; cdr3_length: 15; cdr3_nt: TGTGCCAGCAGTTACTCTATTCTACAGGGTTATGAGCAGTTCTTC; cdr3_aa: CASSYSILQGYEQFF
v_call: TRBV6-6; clone_size: few; j_call: TRBJ1-2; d_call: NA; cdr3_length: 12; cdr3_nt: TGTGCCAGCAGTTATAAGGGCGATGGCTACACCTTC; cdr3_aa: CASSYKGDGYTF
v_call: TRBV6-1; clone_size: medium-sized; j_call: TRBJ1-5; d_call: TRBD1; cdr3_length: 15; cdr3_nt: TGTGCCAGCAGTGTATCGGGACAGAACAATCAGCCCCAGCATTTT; cdr3_aa: CASSVSGQNNQPQHF